The rows below give T cell receptor beta chains drawn from one sample of a study of T-cell reconstitution after alpha-beta-depleted transplantation in children. TCRdb fed the PCR reads into MiXCR, producing one record per CDR3 protein. In the table there are about a million distinct CDR3 sequences, roughly 29% of which are singletons. The source material was PBMCs, mostly from graft donor cells, sampled 360 days after TCRalphabeta/CD19-depleted stem cell transplant. The source is a boy under two years old who had a stem cell transplant for SCID, so the T cells may come from the graft donor. Both conserved end residues are part of each CDR3. Fields, in order: clone size, D gene, V gene, J gene, CDR3 protein, CDR3 DNA. The D gene is left open where the match is weak. Expanded clones get a size class; other rows say once, few or many, or leave the size out.

clone size: -; D gene: -; V gene: TRBV5-5; J gene: TRBJ1-4; CDR3 protein: CASRGPGFNEKLFF; CDR3 DNA: TGTGCCAGCAGGGGGCCGGGTTTTAATGAAAAACTGTTTTTT
clone size: few; D gene: -; V gene: TRBV5-1; J gene: TRBJ2-1; CDR3 protein: CASSFPDRYNEQFF; CDR3 DNA: TGCGCCAGCAGCTTCCCCGACAGATACAATGAGCAGTTCTTC
clone size: few; D gene: TRBD1; V gene: TRBV20-1; J gene: TRBJ1-1; CDR3 protein: CSAITGGNTEAFF; CDR3 DNA: TGCAGTGCGATCACAGGGGGCAACACTGAAGCTTTCTTT
clone size: -; D gene: -; V gene: TRBV10-2; J gene: TRBJ1-4; CDR3 protein: CASSEGLRTNEKLFF; CDR3 DNA: TGCGCCAGCAGTGAGGGTCTGCGGACTAATGAAAAACTGTTTTTT
clone size: many; D gene: -; V gene: TRBV20-1; J gene: TRBJ2-5; CDR3 protein: CSANPGLLDQETQYF; CDR3 DNA: TGCAGTGCGAACCCGGGGTTGCTAGACCAAGAGACCCAGTACTTC
clone size: -; D gene: -; V gene: TRBV12-3/TRBV12-4; J gene: TRBJ2-1; CDR3 protein: CASLSSSYNEQFF; CDR3 DNA: TGTGCCAGTTTGAGTAGCTCCTACAATGAGCAGTTCTTC
clone size: -; D gene: -; V gene: TRBV15; J gene: TRBJ1-3; CDR3 protein: CATSNGQGNTIYF; CDR3 DNA: TGTGCCACCAGCAACGGCCAGGGAAACACCATATATTTT
clone size: once; D gene: TRBD1; V gene: TRBV7-3; J gene: TRBJ2-3; CDR3 protein: CASSSRTGVSDTQYF; CDR3 DNA: TGTGCCAGCAGCTCCCGGACAGGGGTTTCAGATACGCAGTATTTT
clone size: -; D gene: -; V gene: TRBV5-1; J gene: TRBJ2-4; CDR3 protein: CASSLGPGAKNIQYF; CDR3 DNA: TGCGCCAGCAGCTTGGGACCGGGAGCCAAAAACATTCAGTACTTC
clone size: -; D gene: TRBD1; V gene: TRBV15; J gene: TRBJ1-1; CDR3 protein: CATSRPGTGSTEAFF; CDR3 DNA: TGTGCCACCAGCAGACCCGGGACAGGGTCAACTGAAGCTTTCTTT
clone size: few; D gene: TRBD1; V gene: TRBV11-2; J gene: TRBJ2-3; CDR3 protein: CASSHDRDSRRGTQYF; CDR3 DNA: TGTGCCAGCAGCCACGACCGGGACAGCCGAAGGGGTACGCAGTATTTT
clone size: few; D gene: -; V gene: TRBV7-2; J gene: TRBJ2-7; CDR3 protein: CASSPGGGLSEQYF; CDR3 DNA: TGTGCCAGCAGCCCGGGTGGGGGATTGAGCGAGCAGTACTTC
clone size: few; D gene: -; V gene: TRBV6-5; J gene: TRBJ1-1; CDR3 protein: CASSYGRADDTEAFF; CDR3 DNA: TGTGCCAGCAGTTATGGGCGGGCAGACGACACTGAAGCTTTCTTT
clone size: -; D gene: -; V gene: TRBV18; J gene: TRBJ2-1; CDR3 protein: CASSILLGLDEQFF; CDR3 DNA: TGTGCCAGCTCAATTCTACTTGGCCTGGATGAGCAGTTCTTC
clone size: -; D gene: -; V gene: TRBV7-3; J gene: TRBJ2-1; CDR3 protein: CASSSPMGLGGSYNEQFF; CDR3 DNA: TGTGCCAGCAGCAGCCCCATGGGCCTCGGCGGAAGTTACAATGAGCAGTTCTTC
clone size: few; D gene: TRBD1; V gene: TRBV12-3/TRBV12-4; J gene: TRBJ1-2; CDR3 protein: CASSSQQGIRYGYTF; CDR3 DNA: TGTGCCAGCAGTTCTCAACAGGGGATACGCTATGGCTACACCTTC
clone size: -; D gene: TRBD1; V gene: TRBV27; J gene: TRBJ2-3; CDR3 protein: CASTDRSTDTQYF; CDR3 DNA: TGTGCCAGCACGGACAGGAGCACAGATACGCAGTATTTT
clone size: few; D gene: TRBD1; V gene: TRBV7-9; J gene: TRBJ2-5; CDR3 protein: CASSPERLSRGETQYF; CDR3 DNA: TGTGCCAGCAGCCCCGAGCGCTTATCCAGGGGGGAGACCCAGTACTTC